This TCR beta chain was retrieved from a study of T-cell reconstitution after alpha-beta-depleted transplantation in children listed by TCRdb under 2016. Broadly, across the study: The study quantitatively tracked T-cell immune reconstitution after TCRalphabeta/CD19-depleted allogeneic hematopoietic cell transplantation in children using TCR repertoire profiling.

CDR1 and CDR2, per the germline V gene, are MDHEN and SYDVKM. At the junction V is shortened by 6 bases and J by 4 bases, with 16 bases in between. Its CDR3 holds 15 amino acids, cysteine through phenylalanine. The read is trimmed to its CDR3 DNA, 45 bases read in frame from base 1. A note on this clonotype: It has no known antigen specificity. Per-base quality was not reported, and no clone a single base away is much larger than it.

Receptor amplification or capture employed PCR. Sequencing used an Illumina HiSeq 2500. TCR library preparation used molecular barcoding, with unique molecular identifiers applied to normalize quantification of the TCRbeta repertoire. TCRdb handled the public reads itself, with Q25 trimming in fastp and clone calling in MiXCR, and kept productive beta chains. Merged by CDR3 protein, the rows form single entries marked with the most common genes and DNA. Recorded for this sample are about a million distinct CDR3 sequences; around 30% of them occurred a single time. 28% of the sample rests with the top ten. Beyond this particular receptor, the publication reports: The high TCRbeta diversity at day 60 in some patients was ascribed to recipient T cells and intrathymic progenitors that had survived conditioning. About two months after transplant, the apparently early recovery of alphabetaT-cell counts reportedly depended on just several hundred clones that had expanded rapidly and came from non-depleted graft cells. Over the following months the frequencies of hyperexpanded clones went down, and after one year T-cell counts and TCRbeta diversity were mostly credited to newly produced T cells.

What the treatment or condition label conveys for this sample: allogeneic hematopoietic cell transplantation with graft depleted of TCRalphabeta T cells and CD19 B cells. TCRalphabeta/CD19-depleted allogeneic hematopoietic cell grafts were given to the transplant recipients, all of whom were children. Recombination joined TRBV28 with TRBJ2-1; TRBD2 is perhaps the D gene, given 6 matching bases. The TCR originated in a boy under two years old who had a stem cell transplant for SCID, so the T cells may come from the graft donor. The source material was PBMCs, mostly from graft donor cells, sampled 360 days after TCRalphabeta/CD19-depleted stem cell transplant. The bases read TGTGCCAGCAGCCCCCGGGAAGGACTATACAATGAGCAGTTCTTC. Its coded protein is CASSPREGLYNEQFF.